The present T cell receptor beta chain was sequenced within a study of shared clonotypes between healthy human individuals (dated by TCRdb to 2020 to 2022). Describing the broader study: The cohort included three men and a couple of women between 18 and 49 years of age. For each donor, CD4 naive and CD4 memory were each given three plates, CD8 naive was given two plates, and CD8 memory was given one plate. Blood TCR repertoires of about five healthy adults were deeply sequenced to estimate repertoire size and the extent of clonotype sharing between individuals. To increase sequencing depth and limit assay-specific biases, different laboratories used diverse techniques to prepare libraries and sequence TCR repertoires. Per donor, leukapheresis produced somewhere between about 0.94 and 9 billion PBMCs.

Overall study outcomes, separate from this receptor: Rarefaction of sorted-subset datasets indicated incomplete sequencing despite the large sequencing depth. Compared with non-shared clonotypes, clonotypes shared by all four sorted-subset donors had higher generation probabilities. Because the study included a small number of donors, the genetic and exposure-history diversity represented was limited. Pairwise subsampling indicated that sequencing depth was expected to affect the degree of clonotype sharing among donors. Only blood was sampled, and tissue TCR repertoires likely differ from those in blood. Naive subsets generally had larger estimated clonotype richness than memory subsets. Sharing across a few donors was observed for around 5% of naive CD4, over 3% of naive CD8, over 2% of memory CD4, and around 0.42% of memory CD8 clonotypes.

TCR CDR3 regions were amplified from genomic DNA by multiplex PCR using the deep immunoSEQ assay. For each cell subset, the extracted genomic DNA was distributed evenly across all wells of several immunoSEQ 96-well plates, and each plate served as one replicate. Each replicate PCR for sorted subsets received about 0.2 ug genomic DNA, equal to some 32,000 T cell genomes. The purified libraries were quantified using a Qubit 3.0 fluorometer, sized with a Bioanalyzer 2100, and then quantified again using the KAPA Library Quantification kit. Every immunoSEQ 96-well plate was sequenced on a separate single-read 150-cycle Illumina NextSeq 550 flow cell. Processing in the source paper ran as follows. Because only junctional sequences without quality scores were contained in the immunoSEQ output, filtering matching that applied to full-length reads could not be performed. Sequences were annotated with PyIR, a Python wrapper for IgBLAST v1.9, and V/J genes and CDR3 were assigned using IMGT germline references. Reads with weak V/J assignments (E-value above 1e-6), missing CDR3, stop codons, out-of-frame junctions, or ambiguous translated residues were removed. V3J clonotypes were defined by identical inferred V gene, J gene, and CDR3 amino acid sequence. To compute the percentage overlap between repertoires, the number of shared unique clonotypes was divided by the size of the smaller repertoire. Repertoire richness was assessed with RTK rarefaction, the Chao1 estimator, and Recon v2.1 estimates of unobserved clonotypes. OLGA was used to compute generation probabilities for all TCRbeta clonotypes that the gDNA method yielded from four donors. This immuneACCESS table, as held by TCRdb, lists in-frame sequences with V and J called but not all clones. Of the missing ones, under half trace to an unresolved V gene in checked studies; the others have no known cause. Clone size and the V and J calls come from that table; the DNA yielded D and trimming. The sample yields 2 million to 3 million clones; roughly 93% were counted once. The ten top clones hold about 0.39% of the sample.

V was cut back by 5 bases and J by 0 bases, leaving a gap of 11 bases between them. Looking up the germline V gene yields CDR1 SGHNT and CDR2 YENEEA. Counted from cysteine to phenylalanine, this CDR3 has 15 amino acids. Here the CDR3 DNA is all that survives: 45 bases in frame from base 1. The donors were healthy, HIV-negative adults who had no recently reported acute infections or vaccinations. Every donor was a Caucasian adult living in Nashville, Tennessee, USA. CD4+ T cells were enriched by magnetic negative selection; naive cells were then positively selected on CD45RA, and the negative fraction formed the memory subset. Blood was obtained by leukapheresis, after which PBMCs were separated by Ficoll-Histopaque density gradient centrifugation and cryopreserved in liquid nitrogen vapor phase. Analytical flow cytometry was used to check the purity and quantity of every magnetically sorted T cell population. Each sorted fraction had its genomic DNA isolated and then quantified by UV absorbance on a Nanodrop 2000c.

In regard to this clone: The clone's antigen remains unknown. No base-level quality is on record; no much larger clone is a single base apart.

The sequence derives from a man between 18 and 35 years old in good health. Some clones in this sample may be carry-over from other donors' samples. The V and J segments used are TRBV11-3 and TRBJ2-1; the D gene lacks a confident call. Sequencing was carried out using naive CD4+ T cells from PBMCs. Read against the paper, the sample's cell subset or site label means: CD45RA+ positively selected. The DNA sequence is as follows: TGTGCCAGCAGCCCTTACCCGGTCTCCTACAATGAGCAGTTCTTC. Its protein is CASSPYPVSYNEQFF. The variable domain in full, with residues beyond the CDR3 obtained from the reference TRBV11-3 and TRBJ2-1 genes, is EAGVVQSPRYKIIEKKQPVAFWCNPISGHNTLYWYLQNLGQGPELLIRYENEEAVDDSQLPKDRFSAERLKGVDSTLKIQPAELGDSAVYLCASSPYPVSYNEQFFGPGTRLTVL.